What follows are 18 T cell receptor beta chains derived from one specimen sequenced in a study of T cell responses to AZD1222 COVID-19 vaccine. Sequencing used immunoSEQ multiplex PCR; TCRdb keeps in-frame clones, though not all of them. The data show tens of thousands of clones, with 85% to 90% seen just once and around 5% held by the top ten. This specimen was peripheral blood, taken 28 days after the second AZD1222 dose. The receptors here all came from an adult who received the AZD1222 COVID-19 vaccine.

The V and J genes are TRBV6-5 and TRBJ1-4; D is unresolved. The CDR3 length is 11 residues. Trimming took off 6 bases at V and 7 bases at J, with 6 bases between the two ends. The germline V gene encodes CDR1 MNHEY and CDR2 SVGAGI. The DNA for the CDR3 is TGTGCCAGCAGGCGAGCTGAAAAACTGTTTTTT. Translated: CASRRAEKLFF.

This clone was recorded only once. The J gene is TRBJ1-2, the V gene TRBV9, with D unclear. The germline V gene encodes CDR1 SGDLS and CDR2 YYNGEE. Trimming shortened V by 2 bases and J by 4 bases, and 15 bases separated the two germline ends. The CDR3 totals 15 residues. The CDR3: CASSVSGATIYGYTF. As DNA, the CDR3 is TGTGCCAGCAGCGTGAGTGGTGCGACTATCTATGGCTACACCTTC.

The rearrangement links TRBV30 to TRBJ1-6, with D uncertain. Trimming left V 0 bases short and J 11 bases short, with 11 bases between. Germline CDR1 and CDR2: GTSNPN and SVGIG (reference sequence). The CDR3 contains 13 residues. CDR3 coding DNA: TGTGCCTGGAGTGTACGTGACCAGACACCCCTCCACTTT. Translating gives CAWSVRDQTPLHF.

J is TRBJ1-2 and V is TRBV6-1; D gene unclear. V lost 2 bases to trimming and J lost 5 bases, with 15 bases between them. CDR1 is MNHNS and CDR2 is SASEGT in the germline V gene. This CDR3 has 15 amino acids. The CDR3 sequence is CASSENTVNSYGYTF. The CDR3 DNA is TGTGCCAGCAGTGAAAATACAGTAAATTCATATGGCTACACCTTC.

This chain joins TRBV25-1 and TRBJ1-1; possibly TRBD1 for D (5 bases). Trimming took 1 base from V and 10 from J, leaving 16 bases between them. CDR1 and CDR2 (germline): MGHDK, SYGVNS. The CDR3 extends over 14 amino acids. For the CDR3, the DNA is TGTGCCAGCAGTGAATGGGGGGGGACTGGTGGAGCTTTCTTT. Amino acids: CASSEWGGTGGAFF.

Only one count was recorded for this clone. The rearrangement uses TRBV10-2 and TRBJ2-7; 7 positions agree with TRBD1. J gave up 4 bases and V 4 bases, and 7 bases lay outside the gene matches. The CDR3 is 14 residues long. Germline V gives CDR1 WSHSY, CDR2 SAAADI. CDR3 sequence reads: CASSANRGGYEQYF. In nucleotides, the CDR3 is TGCGCCAGCAGTGCGAACAGGGGTGGGTACGAGCAGTACTTC.

The chain combines TRBV5-1 with TRBJ2-2; D remains ambiguous. Trimming stripped 2 bases from V and 5 bases from J, with 13 bases between. Germline loops: CDR1 SGHRS, CDR2 YFSETQ. The CDR3 spans 15 residues. The CDR3 DNA reads TGCGCCAGCAGCTTTTCACAGATAGGGACCGGGGAGCTGTTTTTT. Its translation is CASSFSQIGTGELFF.

The rearrangement joins TRBV7-3 to TRBJ1-1; D may be TRBD1 (5 bases). Germline CDR1 reads SGHTA; CDR2 reads FQGTGA. V was cut by 4 bases and J by 7 bases, with 13 bases left in between. The CDR3 contains 13 residues. The CDR3 loop reads CASSSQGMGEAFF. In nucleotides, the CDR3 is TGTGCCAGCAGCTCTCAGGGTATGGGTGAAGCTTTCTTT.

This clone was detected a few times. V gene TRBV15 combines with J gene TRBJ2-3, with 9 bases matching TRBD2. CDR3 length: 16 residues. The germline CDR1 and CDR2 sequences are LNHNV and YYDKDF (reference sequence). Trimming at V came to 4 bases and at J to 4 bases, leaving 9 bases not matched to a gene. As DNA, the CDR3 is TGTGCCACCAGCACCGGGGAAGCGGGGGGTGCAGATACGCAGTATTTT. It is translated as CATSTGEAGGADTQYF.

V and J are TRBV10-3 and TRBJ1-5, with TRBD1 as a possible D gene (6 bases). The CDR3 covers 14 residues. Germline V CDR1 and CDR2: ENHRY, SYGVKD. V lost 5 bases and J lost 4, with 12 bases in between. The CDR3 is CAISNREGNQPQHF. The CDR3 DNA sequence: TGTGCCATCAGTAACAGGGAGGGAAATCAGCCCCAGCATTTT.

V usage is TRBV28 and J usage is TRBJ2-5; TRBD1 matches 11 bases. The J call is uncertain, as TRBJ2-7 better fits the DNA end. Germline CDR1 and CDR2: MDHEN and SYDVKM. The CDR3 is made up of 16 amino acids. The CDR3 nucleotides are TGTGCCAGCAGTCCAGTACCCGGGACAGGGGGTTACGAGCAGTACTTC. Residues: CASSPVPGTGGYEQYF.

This chain joins TRBV9 and TRBJ1-3, with D possibly matching TRBD1 (6 bases). The ends were cut back, 4 bases at V and 0 bases at J, with 14 bases in the middle. Germline V CDR1 and CDR2: SGDLS, YYNGEE. The CDR3 length is 16 residues. CDR3 nucleotides: TGTGCCAGCAGCTTGACAGGAGTCTTCTCTGGAAACACCATATATTTT. Its protein is CASSLTGVFSGNTIYF.

The V gene is TRBV5-1, the J gene TRBJ2-2; weak D call: TRBD1 (5 bases). This CDR3 is 15 amino acids long. V was cut by 3 bases and J by 4 bases, with 13 bases left in between. The germline V gene has CDR1 SGHRS and CDR2 YFSETQ. The CDR3 here is CASSWGIASTGELFF. Written as DNA, the CDR3 is TGCGCCAGCAGCTGGGGCATTGCGAGCACCGGGGAGCTGTTTTTT. Drawing the rest from reference TRBV5-1 and TRBJ2-2, the complete variable domain is KAGVTQTPRYLIKTRGQQVTLSCSPISGHRSVSWYQQTPGQGLQFLFEYFSETQRNKGNFPGRFSGRQFSNSRSEMNVSTLELGDSALYLCASSWGIASTGELFFGEGSRLTVL.

This clone appeared a single time. The chain uses TRBV25-1 and TRBJ2-3, with 7 bases fitting TRBD2. CDR1 is MGHDK and CDR2 is SYGVNS in the germline V gene. J was trimmed by 1 base and V by 11 bases; bases with no gene match: 12. The CDR3 contains 15 residues. The chain's CDR3 is CASNPTSVGTDTQYF. The CDR3 bases are TGTGCCTCCAACCCCACTAGCGTTGGCACAGATACGCAGTATTTT.

The V gene is TRBV15, the J gene TRBJ2-2, with a possible D match to TRBD2 (6 bases). V lost 4 bases, J lost 1 base, and 7 bases lay in between. Germline V lookup: CDR1 LNHNV, CDR2 YYDKDF (reference sequence). The CDR3 is made up of 14 amino acids. The CDR3 protein is CATSTGGNTGELFF. CDR3 sequence (DNA): TGTGCCACCAGCACCGGGGGGAACACCGGGGAGCTGTTTTTT.

The genes are TRBV7-8 and TRBJ1-2, with D perhaps TRBD1 (6 bases). Germline CDR1 is SGHVS and CDR2 is FQNEAQ. The CDR3 spans 15 residues. The V and J ends lost 1 base and 4 bases respectively, with 13 bases between them. For the CDR3, the DNA is TGTGCCAGCAGCTTAGTGGTACAGGGTTCCTATGGCTACACCTTC. It yields the protein CASSLVVQGSYGYTF.

This sequence joins TRBV2 and TRBJ2-7; no definite D call. The CDR3 runs 14 residues. V lost 3 bases to trimming and J lost 1 base, with 10 bases between them. The germline V gene encodes CDR1 SNHLY and CDR2 FYNNEI. The CDR3 DNA reads as TGTGCCAGCAGTGAGGCGTGGGCGTCCTACGAGCAGTACTTC. Protein product: CASSEAWASYEQYF. Combining the CDR3 with reference TRBV2 and TRBJ2-7 gives the whole variable domain EPEVTQTPSHQVTQMGQEVILRCVPISNHLYFYWYRQILGQKVEFLVSFYNNEISEKSEIFDDQFSVERPDGSNFTLKIRSTKLEDSAMYFCASSEAWASYEQYFGPGTRLTVT.

This chain connects TRBV4-1 to TRBJ2-4, with 13 bases fitting TRBD2. The germline V gene has CDR1 MGHRA and CDR2 YSYEKL. V shed 3 bases and J 3 bases; nucleotides not matched to a gene: 2. This CDR3 is 16 amino acids long. In DNA, the CDR3 is TGCGCCAGCAGCCAGGGACTAGCGGGGATCAAAAACATTCAGTACTTC. It translates to CASSQGLAGIKNIQYF.